The 28 T cell receptor delta chains given below trace back to one sample, sequenced in a study of γδ T cells in repeated Plasmodium falciparum infection. Vgamma9/Vdelta2+ and Vdelta2-negative gammadelta T cells were flow-sorted from PBMC for bulk sequencing. TCRdb re-processed the multiplex PCR reads using CATT. The repertoire holds approximately 60,000 delta-chain clones, with around 1.7% as singletons. The sample was gamma-delta T cells from blood. The receptors derive from a pool of human donors (malaria-infected and uninfected, not separated).

This clone was detected a few times. The protein recorded in TCRdb matches a much larger clone and deviates from this DNA's translation at residue 14, suggesting a read error; the protein here is obtained by translating the DNA. J is TRDJ1 and V is TRDV1; D gene unclear. CDR3 length: 16 residues. Germline values: CDR1 TSWWSYY, CDR2 QGS. The chain's CDR3 is CALRKFFVSYTDKPIF. As DNA, the CDR3 is TGTGCTCTTAGAAAGTTCTTCGTCTCGTACACCGATAAACCCATCTTT.

Notes on this clone: A far larger clone lies a single base away; this is likely a read error. This specimen includes other DNA sequences encoding the same CDR3. No J gene call was made, and the V gene is TRDV1; the table's D call TRDD3 went unverified against the DNA. This CDR3 has 19 residues. Germline CDR1 TSWWSYY, CDR2 QGS. The CDR3 DNA reads TGTGCTCTTGGGCTATACGGTAAGTGGCGTTGGGCCTACACTGATAAACTCACCTTT. This encodes CALGLYGKWRWAYTDKLTF.

This clone turned up a few times. TCRdb's listed protein matches a much larger clone and diverges from this DNA's translation at residue 3, likely through a read error; the protein shown comes from the DNA. The CDR3 nucleotides are TGTGCTCCTGGGGAACGGTATCCGGGGTATGTTTCCGATAAACTCATCTTT. Encoded protein: CAPGERYPGYVSDKLIF. The chain links TRDV1 to TRDJ1; D is perhaps TRDD3 (6 bases). This CDR3 has 17 amino acids. Per germline, CDR1 TSWWSYY and CDR2 QGS.

In its sample, this clone was seen many times. The protein in TCRdb stems from a much larger clone and differs at residue 3 from this DNA's translation, likely a read error; here the protein is translated from the DNA. The chain combines TRDV2 with TRDJ1; 8 bases map to TRDD3. Germline V gene data show CDR1 as GEAIGNYY and CDR2 as EKD. The CDR3 runs 13 residues. CDR3 region: CARDTLGGSKLIF. The DNA of the CDR3 is TGTGCCCGTGACACACTGGGGGGTAGTAAACTCATCTTT.

This clone showed up many times. A much larger clone sits a single nucleotide away, making a read error possible. The J gene is TRDJ2, the V gene TRDV3; TRDD3 matches at 7 bases. V lost 3 bases, J lost 6 bases, and 37 bases stayed unmatched. The V gene's germline CDR1 is TVYSNPD and CDR2 GDNSRS (reference sequence). CDR3 length: 23 residues. CDR3 bases: TGTGCCTTCCGACTAATCAATTTGAGGGGGATTGGCCACTCCCTCCTCCTGGCAGCACAACTCTTCTTT. It specifies CAFRLINLRGIGHSLLLAAQLFF.

As regards this clone: A far bigger clonotype differs at one base, so this is likely a read error. Other nucleotide sequences in the sample specify the same CDR3. J is TRDJ1 and V is TRDV2; 8 bases fit TRDD3. TCRdb carries no J gene annotation; the J gene was assigned here by matching the DNA with germline. The CDR3 is 21 amino acids. The germline gives CDR1 GEAIGNYY, CDR2 EKD. CDR3 nucleotide sequence: TGTGCCTGCGACACCCGGCCTTCGTACGTACTGGGGGCCTCGTACACCGATAAACTCATCTTT. Translating gives CACDTRPSYVLGASYTDKLIF.

By frequency in the sample, this clone is medium-sized. The same CDR3 also results from other DNA sequences found in this sample. CDR3 loop: CALGERYFNTIRDTRVVNLIF. The DNA for the CDR3 is TGTGCTCTTGGGGAAAGGTATTTTAATACTATAAGGGATACGAGAGTGGTGAATCTCATCTTT. The chain is built from TRDV1 and TRDJ1; 8 bases are shared with TRDD3. The V segment lost 2 bases and the J segment 11 bases; nucleotides outside the gene matches: 31. Germline-derived CDR1 and CDR2 are TSWWSYY and QGS. The CDR3 is made up of 21 amino acids.

On this clone: Given a far larger clone just one base away, this is likely a sequencing read error. The chain couples TRDV1 to TRDJ1, with TRDD3 as a possible D gene (5 bases). The J gene, absent from TCRdb, was called here by matching the DNA to germline. Germline assignment: CDR1 TSWWSYY and CDR2 QGS. This CDR3 comprises 16 residues. The CDR3 nucleotides read TGTGCCCTTGGGGAACTACGGGTCAGGGAAGAGGACAAACTCATCTTT. Protein product: CALGELRVREEDKLIF.

The chain recombines TRDV1 with TRDJ1; the D call may be TRDD2 or TRDD3 (9 bases each). The J gene is absent in TCRdb and was assigned here via DNA matching to germline. Germline V gene sequence: CDR1 TSWWSYY, CDR2 QGS. The CDR3 has 20 residues. Trimming shortened V by 3 bases and J by 1 base, and 27 bases separated the two germline ends. The CDR3: CALGDQPSYAGGFATDKLIF. The CDR3 nucleotides are TGTGCTCTTGGGGACCAACCTTCCTACGCTGGGGGATTCGCCACCGATAAACTCATCTTT.

This clone was seen ten or more times. A far larger clone is one base from this, pointing to a likely read error. This sample also contains other DNA sequences that code for the same CDR3. The V and J genes are TRDV1 and TRDJ1, with 7 bases lining up with TRDD3. The CDR3 is 25 residues long. V lost 0 bases and J lost 0; bases outside the gene matches: 31. Germline loops: CDR1 TSWWSYY, CDR2 QGS. CDR3 loop: CALGELGPPLGPLDWGELYTDKLIF. Written as DNA, the CDR3 is TGTGCTCTTGGGGAACTAGGACCCCCCTTAGGGCCCCTCGACTGGGGAGAATTGTACACCGATAAACTCATCTTT.

This clone was seen only a few times. This is likely an artifact of a read error, given a far larger clone one base away. Other nucleotide sequences from this sample produce the same CDR3. V is TRDV1 and J is TRDJ1; 12 bases align to TRDD3. CDR1 is TSWWSYY, CDR2 QGS, per germline. With 1 base clipped from V and 3 bases from J, the junction kept 15 bases outside the gene matches. The CDR3 extends over 20 amino acids. CDR3 loop: CALGEPCSTLYWGIPDKLIF. The CDR3 DNA reads as TGTGCTCTTGGGGAACCCTGTTCAACCCTGTACTGGGGGATACCCGATAAACTCATCTTT.

Of note for this clone: A far larger clone is just one base off, so this is likely a read error. Within the sample, other DNA sequences also encode this same CDR3. This sequence joins TRDV1 and TRDJ1; TRDD3 agrees at 10 bases. TCRdb offers no J gene call, so here the DNA was matched to germline to obtain one. The CDR3 consists of 28 residues. Germline-derived CDR1 and CDR2 are TSWWSYY and QGS. V shed 0 bases and J 0 bases; nucleotides not matched to a gene: 37. The CDR3 DNA follows: TGTGCTCTTGGGGAACTTGCCCGAAAAGGGCTTGGGGGATACCCCCTCGATTCCGGTACTCTTTACACCGATAAACTCATCTTT. Residues: CALGELARKGLGGYPLDSGTLYTDKLIF.

Regarding this clone: TCRdb pairs this DNA with a much larger clone's protein that differs at residue 12, likely a read error; the protein shown was translated from the DNA. V gene TRDV1 combines with J gene TRDJ1, with D perhaps matching TRDD2 (6 bases). The germline V gene encodes CDR1 TSWWSYY and CDR2 QGS. CDR3 size: 21 residues. Trimming shortened V by 4 bases and J by 0 bases, and 30 bases separated the two germline ends. The CDR3 protein is CALGAPGNLPYIGVYTDKLIF. The CDR3 DNA follows: TGTGCTCTTGGGGCCCCGGGGAACCTTCCGTATATAGGAGTGTACACCGATAAACTCATCTTT.

A word on this clone: A single base is all that separates this from a far larger clone, so a read error is likely. This CDR3 is also generated by other DNA sequences in the sample. The J segment was not called; the V segment is TRDV1; TRDD3 is taken as the D call from the table, unchecked against the DNA. This CDR3 has 20 residues. Germline CDR1 and CDR2: TSWWSYY and QGS. The CDR3 region is CALGVMTYFTGGLRTDKLIF. CDR3 coding DNA: TGTGCTCTTGGGGTCATGACCTACTTTACTGGGGGGCTAAGGACCGATAAACTCATCTTC.

Comment on this clone: The protein TCRdb lists belongs to a much larger clone and differs from this DNA's translation at residue 13, which points to a read error; the protein shown is made from the DNA. This chain connects TRDV1 to TRDJ1; TRDD3 agrees at 9 bases. The J gene comes from matching the DNA to germline here; TCRdb lacks it. The V segment lost 2 bases and the J segment 6 bases; nucleotides outside the gene matches: 25. This CDR3 contains 21 residues. Germline V gives CDR1 TSWWSYY, CDR2 QGS. The CDR3 DNA is TGTGCTCTTGGGGAAAAACGGCGTTGTTCTGGGGGATGTGAAGGAACTTATAAACTCATCTTT. Translating gives CALGEKRRCSGGCEGTYKLIF.

At least ten counts were recorded for this clone. This may come from a read error, since a much larger clone is one base off. This rearrangement joins TRDV1 to TRDJ1; D is unclear. This CDR3 region has 20 residues. Trimming cost V 2 bases and J 0 bases, with 25 bases left between them. Germline loops: CDR1 TSWWSYY, CDR2 QGS. The CDR3 DNA sequence: TGTGCTCTTGGGGAAAGACAAACCCCAGGAGTATTTCTCCACACCGATAAACTCATCTTT. It encodes CALGERQTPGVFLHTDKLIF.

A remark on this clone: This likely came from a read error, as a far larger clone is one base away. At the DNA level, this CDR3 is encoded by other sequences in the same sample as well. The chain recombines TRDV1 with TRDJ1; 7 positions match TRDD3. Germline CDR1 and CDR2: TSWWSYY and QGS. Trimming took 2 bases from V and 3 from J; bases not matched to a gene: 12. This CDR3 has 17 amino acids. The CDR3 reads CALGEAVYWGMADKLIF. The DNA for the CDR3 is TGTGCTCTTGGGGAAGCTGTGTACTGGGGAATGGCCGATAAACTCATCTTT.

This clone was counted ten times or more. This likely traces to a read error, being one base from a far larger clone. Other DNA sequences in the same sample also yield this CDR3. This rearrangement joins TRDV2 to TRDJ1; the match to TRDD3 covers 11 bases. Germline assignment: CDR1 GEAIGNYY and CDR2 EKD. The CDR3 is 14 residues long. CDR3 sequence (DNA): TGTGCCTGTGACCCTGGGGGATACACCGACAAACTCATCTTT. Amino acid sequence: CACDPGGYTDKLIF.

Notes on this clone: TCRdb's entry gives the protein of a much larger clone, which mismatches this DNA's translation at residue 14, likely from a read error; the protein reported here is translated from the DNA. The chain joins TRDV1 to TRDJ1; 11 nucleotides match TRDD3. Germline matching of the DNA provided the J gene here, since TCRdb leaves it blank. The CDR3 sequence is 21 residues long. The junction had 25 bases not matched to a gene; V was cut back by 5 bases and J by 5 bases. Germline assignment: CDR1 TSWWSYY and CDR2 QGS. The CDR3 sequence: CALGNLRNPSPGGYTGDKLIF. The CDR3 DNA sequence: TGTGCTCTTGGGAACCTTAGGAACCCCTCTCCTGGGGGATACACTGGGGATAAACTCATCTTT.

This clone was counted a few times. The protein that TCRdb holds for this DNA derives from a much larger clone and differs from the translated DNA at residue 16, which likely indicates a read error; the protein shown here is translated from the DNA. The rearrangement uses TRDV1 and TRDJ2; 8 bases fit TRDD3. As TCRdb names no J gene, one was assigned here on the basis of a DNA match to germline. This CDR3 has 21 amino acids. Germline loops: CDR1 TSWWSYY, CDR2 QGS. The CDR3 bases are TGTGCTCTTGTAAGCTCCCTCCGAGTTACTGGGGGGTTAGCTTTGGCAGCACAACTCTTCTTT. Translated: CALVSSLRVTGGLALAAQLFF.

This clone was observed at least ten times. The chain recombines TRDV1 with TRDJ1, with no clear D. Germline loops: CDR1 TSWWSYY, CDR2 QGS. The V gene lost 1 base and the J gene lost 8 bases, with 11 bases spanning the gap. This CDR3 is built from 13 residues. DNA of the CDR3: TGTGCTCTTGGGGAACCTCTGGTAAGCAAACTCATCTTT. This sequence encodes CALGEPLVSKLIF.

This clone was detected ten times or more. TCRdb attributes to this sequence the protein of a much larger clone, which differs from the DNA translation at residue 8; a read error is likely, and the protein displayed is translated from the DNA. This chain uses TRDV1 with TRDJ1; possibly TRDD3 for D (7 bases). Germline lookup yields CDR1 TSWWSYY and CDR2 QGS. This CDR3 has 21 residues. V lost 4 bases and J lost 0, with 30 bases in between. CDR3 coding DNA: TGTGCTCTTGGGGTCAGCACCCGTCCTCCTACTGGGGTAGGGTACACCGATAAACTCATCTTT. This gives the protein CALGVSTRPPTGVGYTDKLIF.

As to this clone: With only one base between it and a far larger clone, this is likely a read error. Additional DNA sequences in this sample encode the identical CDR3. The CDR3 protein is CALGGPYTLPTKYPPLILGGLHTDKLIF. CDR3 bases: TGTGCTCTTGGGGGCCCATACACCCTTCCTACCAAATACCCCCCCTTAATACTGGGGGGCCTTCACACCGATAAACTCATCTTT. This sequence joins TRDV1 and TRDJ1, with D possibly matching TRDD2 (9 bases). The V gene's germline CDR1 is TSWWSYY and CDR2 QGS. The CDR3 runs to 28 residues. Deletions cut 4 bases from V and 0 bases from J, with 51 bases between.

This clone turned up a few times. TCRdb pairs this DNA with a much larger clone's protein that differs at residue 15, likely a read error; the protein shown was translated from the DNA. The V and J genes are TRDV1 and TRDJ1; 10 bases are shared with TRDD3. Because TCRdb records no J gene, it was assigned here through a match of the DNA to germline. Germline CDR1 reads TSWWSYY; CDR2 reads QGS. The CDR3 sequence is 20 residues long. The V segment lost 6 bases and the J segment 3 bases; nucleotides outside the gene matches: 22. Here the CDR3 DNA reads TGTGCTCTTGGTGACTACCACAATTACTGGGGGATGTATTCCCCCGATAAACTCATCTTT. Translating gives CALGDYHNYWGMYSPDKLIF.

This clone has a count of ten or more. TCRdb pairs this DNA with a much larger clone's protein that differs at residue 6, likely a read error; the protein shown was translated from the DNA. The CDR3 sequence: CALRVPPTIITGGYATDKLIF. The CDR3 bases are TGTGCTCTGCGGGTCCCTCCTACGATAATAACTGGGGGATACGCAACTGATAAACTCATCTTT. The V and J genes are TRDV1 and TRDJ1, with 13 bases matching TRDD3. The CDR3 runs to 21 residues. The trim removed 9 bases at V and 5 bases at J, leaving 27 bases unmatched. Germline CDR1 is TSWWSYY and CDR2 is QGS.

This clone was counted at least ten times. The protein that TCRdb holds for this DNA derives from a much larger clone and differs from the translated DNA at residue 16, which likely indicates a read error; the protein shown here is translated from the DNA. This chain joins TRDV1 and TRDJ1; D possibly corresponds to TRDD3 (6 bases). This CDR3 region has 22 residues. With 2 bases removed from V and 1 base from J, the gap between germline ends came to 32 bases. In germline, CDR1 is TSWWSYY, CDR2 QGS. CDR3 sequence reads: CALGEMGDIGYTGRFSTDKLIF. The CDR3 nucleotides read TGTGCTCTTGGGGAAATGGGAGATATCGGATATACTGGGAGATTCAGCACCGATAAACTCATCTTT.

The rearrangement links TRDV1 to TRDJ1, with no clear D. Since TCRdb gives no J gene, matching the DNA to germline was used here to assign it. This CDR3 is 19 amino acids long. Germline assignment: CDR1 TSWWSYY and CDR2 QGS. V was clipped by 0 bases and J by 4 bases, with 24 bases between them. The CDR3 loop is CALGELGKWWASRDDKLIF. The DNA for the CDR3 is TGTGCTCTTGGGGAACTGGGAAAATGGTGGGCCTCCCGGGACGATAAACTCATCTTT.

This clone came up many times. The protein TCRdb gives is from a much larger clone and does not agree with this DNA's translation at residue 15, likely a read error; the protein shown here comes from the DNA. The rearrangement uses TRDV1 and TRDJ1, with 8 positions matching TRDD3. The CDR3 loop spans 20 amino acids. V trimming: 2 bases; J trimming: 8 bases; junction bases outside the gene matches: 25. The V gene's germline CDR1 is TSWWSYY and CDR2 QGS. CDR3 region: CALGENSCGLLLWGMQKLIF. In nucleotides, the CDR3 is TGTGCTCTTGGGGAAAATTCCTGCGGCCTTCTCCTGTGGGGGATGCAGAAACTCATCTTT.